This T cell receptor (beta chain) stems from a study of CXCR3-negative and CXCR3-positive naive CD8 T cells. This CDR3 has 18 residues. Germline V CDR1 and CDR2: WSHSY, SAAADI. TRB cDNA was prepared as libraries by UMI-labeled 5' RACE. TCRdb derives one entry per CDR3 protein from the 5' RACE reads, leaving out DNA. The sample spans over 80,000 distinct CDR3 sequences; the ten largest clones claim 1.6%. This TCR was recovered from a human donor in good health. Some clones in this sample may be carry-over from other donors' samples. What was sequenced was naive CXCR3- CD8+ T cells from blood. Subset noted: CD45RO-CCR7+CD27+CD95- naive CD8+ T cells lacking CXCR3 (TNR3-). The chain carries TRBV10-2 and TRBJ2-1; the D gene TCRdb calls, TRBD1, cannot be checked with no DNA. The chain's CDR3 is CASSESQAGLSSYNEQFF.